This is a list of T cell receptor beta chains from one sample in a study of cytomegalovirus exposure and HLA in healthy donors. Assay: immunoSEQ multiplex PCR; the TCRdb copy retains only in-frame clones and omits some. The sample has 170,000 or so clones; roughly 78% are singletons. The sequenced material came from PBMCs. The receptors shown here come from a woman between 45 and 65 years old in good health and CMV-seropositive. CDR3s include the opening cysteine and the closing phenylalanine or tryptophan. A D gene is named only where the DNA matches it firmly. Some rows have no size entry. The others give once, few or many, or a class for an expanded clone.

d_call j_call v_call clone_size cdr3_aa cdr3_nt
TRBD2 TRBJ2-7 TRBV6-1 NA CASSVAGGPYEQYF TGTGCCAGCAGCGTAGCGGGGGGTCCCTACGAGCAGTACTTC
TRBD1 TRBJ2-7 TRBV6-1 few CASSVEGAASYEQYF TGTGCCAGCAGTGTCGAGGGGGCGGCCTCCTACGAGCAGTACTTC
TRBD1 TRBJ2-7 TRBV5-6 NA CASSFHAGGYEQYF TGTGCCAGCAGCTTCCACGCAGGGGGCTACGAGCAGTACTTC
TRBD1 TRBJ1-6 TRBV5-1 NA CASRADRGDSPLHF TGCGCCAGCAGGGCCGACAGGGGTGATTCACCCCTCCACTTT
TRBD1 TRBJ1-5 TRBV6-5 NA CASSGLGQGYQPQHF TGTGCCAGCAGTGGACTGGGACAGGGGTATCAGCCCCAGCATTTT
NA TRBJ1-2 TRBV18 NA CATQTDLNYGYTF TGTGCCACCCAGACAGACCTTAACTATGGCTACACCTTC
TRBD1 TRBJ1-2 TRBV5-1 NA CASSLDTGASYGYTF TGCGCCAGCAGCTTGGATACAGGGGCTTCCTATGGCTACACCTTC
TRBD1 TRBJ1-5 TRBV6-4 NA CASLPGQGRQPQHF TGTGCCAGCCTACCGGGACAGGGACGTCAGCCCCAGCATTTT
NA TRBJ2-3 TRBV6-1 NA CATSGGGNPDTQYF TGTGCCACCTCAGGAGGAGGGAACCCAGATACGCAGTATTTT
NA TRBJ2-2 TRBV6-4 NA CATAEARTGELFF TGTGCCACCGCCGAGGCGAGGACCGGGGAGCTGTTTTTT
TRBD1 TRBJ2-3 TRBV7-3 NA CASSWTGGNTQYF TGTGCCAGCAGTTGGACAGGGGGCAATACGCAGTATTTT
NA TRBJ1-5 TRBV5-6 NA CASSLGGRGNQPQHF TGTGCCAGCAGCTTGGGAGGCAGGGGCAATCAGCCCCAGCATTTT
NA TRBJ1-6 TRBV30 NA CAWRKRGNSPLHF TGTGCCTGGAGAAAACGGGGTAATTCACCCCTCCACTTT
TRBD2 TRBJ2-7 TRBV6-4 few CASSEFASGGAVSYEQYF TGTGCCAGCAGTGAATTTGCTAGCGGGGGGGCCGTGAGTTACGAGCAGTACTTC
TRBD1 TRBJ1-5 TRBV30 NA CAWSSGQRNQPQHF TGTGCCTGGAGTTCGGGACAGCGTAATCAGCCCCAGCATTTT
NA TRBJ2-3 TRBV2 NA CASTGTSDTQYF TGTGCCAGCACGGGGACTTCGGATACGCAGTATTTT
TRBD1 TRBJ1-1 TRBV2 NA CASSTDRIKGNTEAFF TGTGCCAGCAGTACGGACAGGATTAAAGGGAACACTGAAGCTTTCTTT
TRBD1 TRBJ2-7 TRBV7-9 NA CASSLGADRGEQYF TGTGCCAGCAGCTTAGGGGCGGACAGGGGCGAGCAGTACTTC
NA TRBJ1-5 TRBV2 NA CASSEELPNQPQHF TGTGCCAGCAGTGAGGAGCTCCCCAATCAGCCCCAGCATTTT
NA TRBJ1-5 TRBV7-2 NA CASSLEGGYQPQHF TGTGCCAGCAGCTTAGAAGGCGGATATCAGCCCCAGCATTTT
TRBD1 TRBJ1-1 TRBV5-1 NA CASRAQGGTEAFF TGCGCCAGCAGAGCCCAGGGGGGCACTGAAGCTTTCTTT
NA TRBJ1-1 TRBV9 NA CASSVEGRNTEAFF TGTGCCAGCAGCGTAGAGGGGCGGAACACTGAAGCTTTCTTT
TRBD1 TRBJ1-5 TRBV27 NA CASSLRGPIQPQHF TGTGCCAGCAGTCTGAGGGGGCCAATTCAGCCCCAGCATTTT
TRBD1 TRBJ2-3 TRBV5-1 NA CASSWTGTGGDTQYF TGCGCCAGCAGCTGGACGGGGACAGGGGGAGATACGCAGTATTTT
TRBD1 TRBJ1-6 TRBV7-6 NA CASRDRGDSPLHF TGTGCCAGCAGGGACAGGGGCGATTCACCCCTCCACTTT
NA TRBJ2-1 TRBV12-5 NA CASGHGGRPGTEQFF TGTGCTAGTGGCCATGGGGGGAGGCCCGGCACTGAGCAGTTCTTC
NA TRBJ1-5 TRBV28 NA CASSFQGGGQPQHF TGTGCCAGCAGTTTTCAAGGGGGGGGTCAGCCCCAGCATTTT
NA TRBJ2-7 TRBV6-4 NA CAPLSEQYF TGTGCCCCCCTCTCCGAGCAGTACTTC
TRBD1 TRBJ1-5 TRBV6-6 NA CASSPGQGSNQPQHF TGTGCCAGCAGTCCCGGACAGGGGAGCAATCAGCCCCAGCATTTT
TRBD1 TRBJ2-5 TRBV9 NA CASSRQGGYQETQYF TGTGCCAGCAGCCGACAGGGGGGGTACCAAGAGACCCAGTACTTC